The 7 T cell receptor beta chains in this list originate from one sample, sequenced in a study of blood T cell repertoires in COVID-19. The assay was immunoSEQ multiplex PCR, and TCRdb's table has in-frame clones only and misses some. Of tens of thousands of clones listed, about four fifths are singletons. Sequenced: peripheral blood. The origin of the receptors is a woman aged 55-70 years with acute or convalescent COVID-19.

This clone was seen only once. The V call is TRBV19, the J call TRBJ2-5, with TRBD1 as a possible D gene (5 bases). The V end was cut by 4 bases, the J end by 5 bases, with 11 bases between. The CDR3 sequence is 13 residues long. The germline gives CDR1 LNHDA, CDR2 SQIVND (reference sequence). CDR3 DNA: TGTGCCAGTAGTAGACAGTACTGGGAGACCCAGTACTTC. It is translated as CASSRQYWETQYF.

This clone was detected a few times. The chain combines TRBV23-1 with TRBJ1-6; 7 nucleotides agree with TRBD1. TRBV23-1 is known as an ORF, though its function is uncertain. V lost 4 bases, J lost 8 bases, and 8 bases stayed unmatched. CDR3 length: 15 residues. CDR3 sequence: CASSPETGSDSPLHF. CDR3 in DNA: TGCGCCAGCAGTCCGGAGACAGGGAGTGATTCACCCCTCCACTTT.

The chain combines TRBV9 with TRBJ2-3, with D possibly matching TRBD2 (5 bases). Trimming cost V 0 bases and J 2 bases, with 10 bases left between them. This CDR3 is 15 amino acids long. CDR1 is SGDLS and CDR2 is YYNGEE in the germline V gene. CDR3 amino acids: CASSVAERATDTQYF. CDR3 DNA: TGTGCCAGCAGCGTAGCTGAGAGGGCCACAGATACGCAGTATTTT.

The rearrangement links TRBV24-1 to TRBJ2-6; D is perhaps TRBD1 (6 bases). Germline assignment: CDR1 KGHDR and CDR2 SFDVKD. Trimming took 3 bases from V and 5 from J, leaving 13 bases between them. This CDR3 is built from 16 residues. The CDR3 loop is CATSDPQGNRANVLTF. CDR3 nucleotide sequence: TGTGCCACCAGTGATCCCCAGGGGAATAGGGCCAACGTCCTGACTTTC.

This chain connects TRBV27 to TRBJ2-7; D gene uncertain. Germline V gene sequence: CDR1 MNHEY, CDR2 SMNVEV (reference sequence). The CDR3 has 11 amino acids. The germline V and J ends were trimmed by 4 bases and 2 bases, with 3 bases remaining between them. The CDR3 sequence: CASSSTYEQYF. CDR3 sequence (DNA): TGTGCCAGCAGTTCCACCTACGAGCAGTACTTC.

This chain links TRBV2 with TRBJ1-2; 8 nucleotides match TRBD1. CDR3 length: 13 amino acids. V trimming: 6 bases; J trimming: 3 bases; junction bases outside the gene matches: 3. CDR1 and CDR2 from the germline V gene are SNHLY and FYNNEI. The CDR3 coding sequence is TGTGCCAGCAGAGCGGACAGGGACTATGGCTACACCTTC. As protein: CASRADRDYGYTF.

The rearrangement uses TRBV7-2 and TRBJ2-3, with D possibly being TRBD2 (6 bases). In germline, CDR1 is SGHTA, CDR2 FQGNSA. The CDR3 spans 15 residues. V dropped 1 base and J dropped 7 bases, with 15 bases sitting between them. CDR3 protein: CASSLVNSGRNTQYF. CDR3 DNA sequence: TGTGCCAGCAGCTTAGTTAATAGCGGAAGAAATACGCAGTATTTT.